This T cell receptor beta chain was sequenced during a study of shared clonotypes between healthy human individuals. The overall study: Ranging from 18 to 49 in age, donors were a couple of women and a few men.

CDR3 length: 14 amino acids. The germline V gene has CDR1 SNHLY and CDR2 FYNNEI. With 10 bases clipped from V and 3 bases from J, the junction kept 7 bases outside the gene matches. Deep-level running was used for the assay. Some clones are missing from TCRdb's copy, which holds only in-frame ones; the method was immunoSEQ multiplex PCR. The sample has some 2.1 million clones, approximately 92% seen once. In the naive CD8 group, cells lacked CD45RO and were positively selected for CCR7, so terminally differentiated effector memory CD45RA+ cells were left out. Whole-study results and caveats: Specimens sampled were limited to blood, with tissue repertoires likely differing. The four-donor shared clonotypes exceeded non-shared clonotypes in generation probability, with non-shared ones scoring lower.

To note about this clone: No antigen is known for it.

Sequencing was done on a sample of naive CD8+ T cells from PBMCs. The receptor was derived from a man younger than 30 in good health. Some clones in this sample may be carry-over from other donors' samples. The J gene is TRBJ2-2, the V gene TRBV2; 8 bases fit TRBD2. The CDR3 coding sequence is TGTGCCACCCTCACGGGGGGGGACACCGGGGAGCTGTTTTTT. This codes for CATLTGGDTGELFF.